Listed below are T cell receptor beta chains from one sample, sequenced in a study of regulatory T cells in long-lasting Graves disease. TCRdb recomputed calls from the multiplex PCR reads with MiXCR, one row per CDR3 protein. The table has approximately 350,000 distinct CDR3 sequences, approximately 16% seen once. These data were also reused for a study on T cells in Graves' hyperthyroidism and ophthalmopathy.

The material sequenced was peripheral blood mononuclear cells (PBMCs), taken at new diagnosis, from a patient treated with antithyroid drugs. These receptors all come from a man aged 35 to 55 with Graves disease. Both conserved end residues are part of each CDR3. The order of the fields is D gene, J gene, clone size, V gene, CDR3 protein, CDR3 DNA. D genes are given only for firm matches. Only some rows state a clone size, as once, few, many or a class for expanded clones.

>TRBD2|TRBJ2-3|many|TRBV28
CASSTSGAWMDTQYF
TGTGCCAGCAGTACTAGCGGGGCTTGGATGGATACGCAGTATTTT
>TRBD2|TRBJ2-3|.|TRBV6-1
CASRQGLAETDTQYF
TGTGCCAGCAGACAAGGACTAGCGGAGACAGATACGCAGTATTTT
>.|TRBJ2-3|many|TRBV18
CASSPPTDTQYF
TGTGCCAGCAGCCCCCCCACAGATACGCAGTATTTT
>.|TRBJ1-3|few|TRBV7-9
CASSLASSGNTIYF
TGTGCCAGCAGCTTAGCTTCCTCTGGAAACACCATATATTTT
>.|TRBJ2-6|few|TRBV6-1
CASHSGADVLTF
TGTGCCAGCCATTCTGGGGCCGACGTCCTGACTTTC
>.|TRBJ2-2|.|TRBV5-5
CASSLVTIANTGELFF
TGTGCCAGCAGCTTGGTAACAATCGCGAACACCGGGGAGCTGTTTTTT
>.|TRBJ1-1|many|TRBV30
CAWSLGYTEAFF
TGTGCCTGGAGTCTAGGGTACACTGAAGCTTTCTTT
>.|TRBJ1-3|many|TRBV15
CATSRDRRLVSGNTIYF
TGTGCCACCAGCAGAGATCGGCGATTGGTATCTGGAAACACCATATATTTT
>.|TRBJ1-2|many|TRBV5-1
CASSLYRDKGYTF
TGCGCCAGCAGCCTATACCGGGACAAGGGCTACACCTTC
>.|TRBJ2-3|many|TRBV11-1
CASSPGALNTQYF
TGTGCCAGCAGTCCGGGGGCCCTAAATACGCAGTATTTT
>.|TRBJ1-1|.|TRBV15
CATSSDTVDTEAFF
TGTGCCACCAGCAGTGATACGGTGGACACTGAAGCTTTCTTT
>TRBD2|TRBJ2-7|many|TRBV9
CASSVGGRAYEQYF
TGTGCCAGCAGCGTTGGGGGGAGGGCCTACGAGCAGTACTTC
>.|TRBJ2-7|many|TRBV7-2
CASSLVNRDYEQYF
TGTGCCAGCAGCTTAGTTAACAGAGACTACGAGCAGTACTTC
>.|TRBJ2-7|few|TRBV6-1
CASAPTSYEQYF
TGTGCCAGCGCTCCGACCTCCTACGAGCAGTACTTC
>TRBD2|TRBJ2-1|.|TRBV28
CASSPLAGGLGEQFF
TGTGCCAGCAGTCCACTAGCGGGGGGGCTGGGTGAGCAGTTCTTC
>.|TRBJ2-6|many|TRBV28
CASSEDRGLAGANVLTF
TGTGCCAGCAGTGAAGACAGGGGACTAGCTGGGGCCAACGTCCTGACTTTC
>.|TRBJ2-7|many|TRBV2
CASSTGTYEQYF
TGTGCCAGCAGTACGGGGACCTACGAGCAGTACTTC
>.|TRBJ1-5|many|TRBV3-1
CASSQDPAGNQPQHF
TGTGCCAGCAGCCAAGATCCGGCAGGCAATCAGCCCCAGCATTTT
>TRBD1|TRBJ1-6|few|TRBV28
CASSFVRKGASYNSPLHF
TGTGCCAGCAGTTTTGTCCGAAAGGGGGCCAGCTATAATTCACCCCTCCACTTT
>.|TRBJ2-3|many|TRBV20-1
CSARTGIMGDTQYF
TGCAGTGCTAGAACCGGGATTATGGGGGATACGCAGTATTTT
>.|TRBJ2-5|.|TRBV3-1
CASSQEGGGGETQYF
TGTGCCAGCAGCCAAGAGGGAGGGGGAGGGGAGACCCAGTACTTC
>.|TRBJ2-1|many|TRBV7-9
CASSLGTVLFGQFF
TGTGCCAGCAGCTTAGGGACAGTCCTTTTCGGGCAGTTCTTC
>TRBD1|TRBJ1-3|few|TRBV7-2
CASSGRQGGSGNTIYF
TGTGCCAGCAGCGGCCGACAGGGAGGGTCTGGAAACACCATATATTTT
>.|TRBJ1-5|many|TRBV20-1
CSARDPLSSNQPQHF
TGCAGTGCTAGAGACCCGCTATCCAGCAATCAGCCCCAGCATTTT
>.|TRBJ2-5|.|TRBV3-2
CASSHYQETQYF
TGTGCCAGCAGCCACTACCAAGAGACCCAGTACTTC
>TRBD1|TRBJ2-1|many|TRBV24-1
CATSGVQGAPAGLSEQFF
TGTGCCACCAGTGGGGTACAGGGGGCTCCAGCGGGGCTGAGTGAGCAGTTCTTC
>.|TRBJ2-5|few|TRBV29-1
CSAWAPRAFQETQYF
TGCAGCGCCTGGGCGCCAAGGGCCTTCCAAGAGACCCAGTACTTC
>.|TRBJ2-7|many|TRBV28
CASSSNRDEQYF
TGTGCCAGCAGTTCCAACAGGGACGAGCAGTACTTC
>.|TRBJ1-4|few|TRBV4-2
CASSTGGAREKLFF
TGTGCCAGCAGCACTGGGGGGGCTCGAGAAAAACTGTTTTTT
>.|TRBJ1-5|many|TRBV30
CAWSRRSNQPQHF
TGTGCCTGGAGTCGAAGGAGCAATCAGCCCCAGCATTTT
>.|TRBJ2-2|.|TRBV7-2
CASSLTGSNTGELFF
TGTGCCAGCAGCTTAACGGGTTCGAACACCGGGGAGCTGTTTTTT
>TRBD1|TRBJ2-5|many|TRBV28
CASREQGIETQYF
TGTGCCAGCAGGGAACAGGGGATAGAGACCCAGTACTTC
>.|TRBJ1-5|many|TRBV5-1
CASSRDGPYQPQHF
TGCGCCAGCAGCCGGGACGGTCCCTACCAGCCCCAGCATTTT
>.|TRBJ2-3|many|TRBV5-5
CASSLIALDTQYF
TGTGCCAGCAGCTTGATAGCTTTGGATACGCAGTATTTT
>TRBD1|TRBJ2-7|many|TRBV7-6
CASSQTGDEQYF
TGTGCCAGCAGCCAAACAGGGGACGAGCAGTACTTC
>TRBD1|TRBJ2-7|many|TRBV3-1
CASSQAPYRGARYEQYF
TGTGCCAGCAGCCAAGCCCCTTACAGGGGGGCACGCTACGAGCAGTACTTC
>.|TRBJ2-2|.|TRBV28
CASNPPPNTGELFF
TGTGCCAGCAACCCCCCACCGAACACCGGGGAGCTGTTTTTT
>.|TRBJ2-5|many|TRBV12-3/TRBV12-4
CASSLQQGPQETQYF
TGTGCCAGCAGCCTCCAGCAGGGACCACAAGAGACCCAGTACTTC
>TRBD1|TRBJ1-2|few|TRBV6-5
CASSYRGGPNYGYTF
TGTGCCAGCAGTTACAGAGGGGGCCCTAACTATGGCTACACCTTC
>TRBD1|TRBJ1-4|few|TRBV20-1
CSARPGQKNEKLFF
TGCAGTGCTAGACCGGGACAGAAGAATGAAAAACTGTTTTTT
>TRBD2|TRBJ2-7|many|TRBV5-1
CASSFGGTWDEQYF
TGCGCCAGCAGCTTCGGGGGGACTTGGGACGAGCAGTACTTC
>TRBD1|TRBJ2-5|many|TRBV10-3
CAIGTGQPETQYF
TGTGCCATTGGGACAGGGCAGCCGGAGACCCAGTACTTC
>TRBD1|TRBJ2-3|many|TRBV6-4
CASSETGDTDTQYF
TGTGCCAGCAGTGAGACAGGGGACACAGATACGCAGTATTTT
>.|TRBJ1-2|many|TRBV30
CAWHPGVLSPNYGYTF
TGTGCCTGGCATCCAGGAGTTCTCTCCCCTAACTATGGCTACACCTTC
>TRBD1|TRBJ2-2|many|TRBV7-9
CASSPGTGGNGELFF
TGTGCCAGCAGCCCCGGGACAGGGGGCAACGGGGAGCTGTTTTTT
>.|TRBJ1-1|once|TRBV28
CATSRARKAFF
TGTGCCACCTCCCGGGCTCGGAAAGCTTTCTTT
>.|TRBJ2-2|many|TRBV28
CASSLAVVGELFF
TGTGCCAGCAGTTTGGCAGTAGTCGGGGAGCTGTTTTTT
>TRBD2|TRBJ2-1|.|TRBV7-2
CASSGSSGGLEQFF
TGTGCCAGCAGTGGGTCTAGCGGGGGTTTAGAGCAGTTCTTC
>.|TRBJ1-1|few|TRBV20-1
CSASKRLGSRAFF
TGCAGTGCTAGTAAACGGCTCGGGTCTAGGGCTTTCTTT
>.|TRBJ2-2|many|TRBV6-5
CASSYEPVGGGELFF
TGTGCCAGCAGTTACGAGCCGGTCGGTGGCGGGGAGCTGTTTTTT
>.|TRBJ1-2|many|TRBV18
CASSPGVNAGYTF
TGTGCCAGCTCCCCGGGGGTGAATGCTGGCTACACCTTC
>TRBD2|TRBJ2-7|.|TRBV5-8
CASSLRSGGPYEQYF
TGTGCCAGCAGCTTAAGGAGCGGGGGCCCATACGAGCAGTACTTC
>TRBD1|TRBJ1-4|many|TRBV28
CASSSQGIEKLFF
TGTGCCAGCAGTTCACAGGGGATTGAAAAACTGTTTTTT
>TRBD1|TRBJ2-3|many|TRBV5-1
CASSEMGQGSTDTQYF
TGCGCCAGCAGCGAGATGGGACAGGGGAGCACAGATACGCAGTATTTT
>TRBD2|TRBJ2-5|many|TRBV5-1
CASSPEASSGGRGETQYF
TGCGCCAGCAGCCCAGAGGCATCTAGCGGGGGGCGTGGAGAGACCCAGTACTTC
>.|TRBJ2-3|many|TRBV7-2
CASSPLRPGRTDTQYF
TGTGCCAGCAGCCCCTTGAGGCCCGGGAGAACAGATACGCAGTATTTT
>TRBD1|TRBJ1-6|many|TRBV2
CASSDMLDGTGVSSPLHF
TGTGCCAGCAGTGATATGCTCGACGGGACAGGGGTTAGCTCACCCCTCCACTTT